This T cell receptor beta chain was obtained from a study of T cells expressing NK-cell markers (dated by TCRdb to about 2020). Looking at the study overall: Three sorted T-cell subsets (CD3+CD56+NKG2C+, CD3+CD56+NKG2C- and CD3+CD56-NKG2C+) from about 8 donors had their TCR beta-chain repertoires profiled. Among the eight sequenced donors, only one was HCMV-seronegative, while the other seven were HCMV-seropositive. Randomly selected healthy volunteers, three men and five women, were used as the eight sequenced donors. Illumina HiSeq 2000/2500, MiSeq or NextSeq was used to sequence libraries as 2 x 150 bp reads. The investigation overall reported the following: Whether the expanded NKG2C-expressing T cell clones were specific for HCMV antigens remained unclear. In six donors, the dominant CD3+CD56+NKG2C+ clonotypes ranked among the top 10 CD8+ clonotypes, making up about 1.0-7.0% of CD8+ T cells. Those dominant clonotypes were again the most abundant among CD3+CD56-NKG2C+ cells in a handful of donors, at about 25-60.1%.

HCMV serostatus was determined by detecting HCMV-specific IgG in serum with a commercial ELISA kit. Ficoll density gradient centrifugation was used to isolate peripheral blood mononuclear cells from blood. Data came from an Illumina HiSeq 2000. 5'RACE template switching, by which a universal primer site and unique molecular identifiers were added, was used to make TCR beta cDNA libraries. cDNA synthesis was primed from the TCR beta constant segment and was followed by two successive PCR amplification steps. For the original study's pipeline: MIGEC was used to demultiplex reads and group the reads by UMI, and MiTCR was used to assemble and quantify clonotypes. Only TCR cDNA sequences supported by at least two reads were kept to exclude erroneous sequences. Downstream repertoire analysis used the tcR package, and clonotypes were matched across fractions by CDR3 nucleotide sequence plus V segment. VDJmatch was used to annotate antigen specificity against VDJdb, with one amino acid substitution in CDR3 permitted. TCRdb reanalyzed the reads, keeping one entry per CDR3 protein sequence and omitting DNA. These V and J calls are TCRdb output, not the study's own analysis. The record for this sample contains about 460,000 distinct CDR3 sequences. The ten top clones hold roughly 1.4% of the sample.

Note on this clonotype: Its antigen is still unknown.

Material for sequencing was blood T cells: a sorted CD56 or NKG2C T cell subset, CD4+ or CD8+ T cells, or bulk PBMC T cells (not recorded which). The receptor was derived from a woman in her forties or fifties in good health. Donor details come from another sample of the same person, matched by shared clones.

The CDR3 here reads CASSNRDRWDTGELFF. The sequence joins TRBV6-1 to TRBJ2-2; there is no DNA to check the TCRdb D call of TRBD1. From a lookup of the germline V gene, CDR1 and CDR2 are MNHNS and SASEGT. From its cysteine to its phenylalanine, the CDR3 spans 16 amino acids. A DNA sequence was not provided.